Reported below is one T cell receptor (beta chain). Its antigen specificity is not known. It has no much larger one-base neighbor in the sample; base qualities were not kept. At the junction V is shortened by 4 bases and J by 4 bases, with 10 bases in between. The CDR3 sequence holds 14 residues, the cysteine and phenylalanine included. Of all the DNA, just the CDR3 is kept, 42 bases in frame from base 1. The germline V gene yields MNHEY for CDR1 and SVGAGI for CDR2. The data belong to a study of T cell responses to AZD1222 COVID-19 vaccine (dated by TCRdb to the early 2020s). Regarding the study in general: TCR sequencing was performed for roughly 240 trial participants, of whom about 210 were given two doses of AZD1222 and around 25 were given two doses of MenACWY control vaccine. Enrollment into the trials was organized by age into subgroups of 18-55, 56-69 and 70-plus years, and those subgroups contained approximately 160, 26 and 62 TCR-sequenced participants, respectively.

The paper's findings and limits, for the study overall: Participants were mostly white British, with more females than males. The authors suggested clonal diversity may have been underestimated. Vaccine-associated CD4 TCRs spanned the whole spike protein, with dominant responses in regions 160-218 and 743-854. Conclusions about previously exposed vaccinees are limited because only 6 or 7 AZD1222 recipients were SARS-CoV-2 seropositive at baseline. Reportedly, close to half of the unique spike-specific TCRs recognized epitopes lying outside the regions that are mutated in the B.1.351 and B.1.1.7 variants. In the small 56-69-year group, the increase in depth fell short of significance, most likely because of low power. Spike-specific TCR breadth and depth rose significantly after two AZD1222 doses compared with day 0 and with MenACWY recipients. Because no day 14 peak-response samples were available, repertoires were characterized only after the peak T cell response.

The CDR3 regions of human TCRbeta chains were subjected to immunosequencing. The original pipeline was this. Repertoire TCRs were matched against a reference library of SARS-CoV-2-specific TCRs generated with the MIRA antigen-specificity platform. Breadth meant the fraction of unique TCRs that were SARS-CoV-2-associated, whereas depth meant the fraction of total T cells that were SARS-CoV-2-associated. Using the MIRA data, each spike-specific TCR was mapped to the spike region that the TCR reacts to and placed in a CD4 or CD8 class. Log10-transformed breadth and depth values were compared by one-way ANOVA with Sidak's multiple comparisons tests. The source is immuneACCESS, and TCRdb retained only in-frame sequences with V and J called. Part of the clones is not carried over; for the studies checked, unresolved V genes explain less than half of this, and the remainder is unexplained. The D gene and trimming were derived from the DNA, and the V and J assignments and clone size from that table. The sample has 150,000 to 160,000 clones on record, about 90% of them singletons. Of the sample, about a tenth is held by the ten largest clones.

The time point label for this specimen denotes: about 28 days (+/-7) after the second vaccine dose. AZD1222 recipients given second doses at about 4 weeks or at about 12 weeks were pooled, since spike-specific TCR depth and breadth were not found to differ between the two schedules. Vaccinee samples came from UK trials COV001 and COV002, including a single-blind randomized controlled phase 2/3 trial of AZD1222 (ChAdOx1 nCoV-19) in healthy adults. Trial participant PBMC samples were collected at day 0 and day 28 after the second dose for TCRbeta chain sequencing. This sample comprised peripheral blood, obtained 28 days after the second AZD1222 dose. Recombination linked TRBV6-5 to TRBJ2-2; a tentative D call is TRBD1 (6 bases match). This receptor was obtained from an adult who received the AZD1222 COVID-19 vaccine. The DNA reads as follows: TGTGCCAGCAGTTCCGGGACAATCACCGGGGAGCTGTTTTTT. Its translation is CASSSGTITGELFF.